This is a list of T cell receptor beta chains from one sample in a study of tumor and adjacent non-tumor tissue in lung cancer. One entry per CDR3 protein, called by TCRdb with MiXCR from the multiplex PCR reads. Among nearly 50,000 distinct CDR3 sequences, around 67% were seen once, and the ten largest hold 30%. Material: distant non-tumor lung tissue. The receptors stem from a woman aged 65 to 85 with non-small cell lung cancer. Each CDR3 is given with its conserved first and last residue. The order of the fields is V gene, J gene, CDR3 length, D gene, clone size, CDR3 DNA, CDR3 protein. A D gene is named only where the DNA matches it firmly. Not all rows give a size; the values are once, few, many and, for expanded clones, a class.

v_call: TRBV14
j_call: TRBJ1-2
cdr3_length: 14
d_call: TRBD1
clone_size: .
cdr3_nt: TGTATCATCTTCCCCAGGGGGCTTAATGAGGGCTACACCTTC
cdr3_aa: CIIFPRGLNEGYTF

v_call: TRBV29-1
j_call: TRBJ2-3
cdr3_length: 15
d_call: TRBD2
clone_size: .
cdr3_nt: TGCAGCGTTGGCATCCTAGCGGGAGATGTGGTAACGCAGTATTTT
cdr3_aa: CSVGILAGDVVTQYF

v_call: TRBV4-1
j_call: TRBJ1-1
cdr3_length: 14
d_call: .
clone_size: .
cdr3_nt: TGCGCAAGCAGCCACCGGACGGAGAACGCTGAAGCTTTCTTT
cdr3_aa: CASSHRTENAEAFF

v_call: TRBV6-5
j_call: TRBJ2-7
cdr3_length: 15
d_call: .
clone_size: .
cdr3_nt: TGTGCCAGCAGTTACTTGATCCAGCAGGGCCACGAGCAATACTTC
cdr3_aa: CASSYLIQQGHEQYF

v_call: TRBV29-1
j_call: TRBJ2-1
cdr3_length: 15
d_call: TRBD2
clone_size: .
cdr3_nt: TGCAGCGTTGACGATCCTAAGCGGGAGTTCGATGAGCGGTTCTTC
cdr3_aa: CSVDDPKREFDERFF

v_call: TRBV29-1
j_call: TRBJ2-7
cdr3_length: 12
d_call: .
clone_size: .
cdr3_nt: TGCTGCGTTAACGGGGACAACTATGAGCAGTACTTC
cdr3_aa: CCVNGDNYEQYF

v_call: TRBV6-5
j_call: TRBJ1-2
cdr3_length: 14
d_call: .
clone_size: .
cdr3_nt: TGTGCCAACACTTACGGACACTACCGATATGGCTACACCTTC
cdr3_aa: CANTYGHYRYGYTF

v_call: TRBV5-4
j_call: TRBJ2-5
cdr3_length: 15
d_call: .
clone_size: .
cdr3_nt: TGTGCCAGCAGCTTGCCTCTCGGTGCCCAAGAGATCCAGTACTTC
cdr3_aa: CASSLPLGAQEIQYF

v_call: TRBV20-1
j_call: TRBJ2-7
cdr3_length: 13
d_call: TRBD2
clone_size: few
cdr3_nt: TGCAGTGTTAGGGACCTAGCGGGAGACGAGCAGTACTTT
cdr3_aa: CSVRDLAGDEQYF

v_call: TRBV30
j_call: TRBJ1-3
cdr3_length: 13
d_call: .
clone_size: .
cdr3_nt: TGTGCCTGGAGTGTGGTCTCTGGAAACACCATATATTTT
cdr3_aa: CAWSVVSGNTIYF

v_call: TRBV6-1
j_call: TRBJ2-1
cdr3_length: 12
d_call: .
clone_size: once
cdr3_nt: TGTGCCAACACCTTAACTAACGGCGCGCAGTTCTTC
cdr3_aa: CANTLTNGAQFF

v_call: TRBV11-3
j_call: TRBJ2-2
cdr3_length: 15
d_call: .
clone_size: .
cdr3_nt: TGTACCAGCAGTTCCGTTACAAGGGGGACCGTGGAGCTGTTTTTT
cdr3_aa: CTSSSVTRGTVELFF

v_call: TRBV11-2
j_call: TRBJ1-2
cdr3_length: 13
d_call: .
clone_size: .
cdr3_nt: TGTGCCAGCACCACCACAGGAGTCTCCAGCTACACCTTC
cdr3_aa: CASTTTGVSSYTF

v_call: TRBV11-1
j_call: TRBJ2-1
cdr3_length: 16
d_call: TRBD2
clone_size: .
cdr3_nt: TGTGTCAGCAGCTTAGCCCTAGCGGGCCTGTGCAGTGAGCAGTTCTTC
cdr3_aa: CVSSLALAGLCSEQFF

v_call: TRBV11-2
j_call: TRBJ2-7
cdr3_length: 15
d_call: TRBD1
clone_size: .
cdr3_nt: TGTGCCAGCAACTCAAGGGGGACAGATACATACGAGCAGTACTTC
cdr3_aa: CASNSRGTDTYEQYF

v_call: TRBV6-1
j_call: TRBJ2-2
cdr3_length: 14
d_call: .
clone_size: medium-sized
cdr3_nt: TGTGCCAGCAATGGACTGAGGAACACCGGGGAGCTGTTTTTT
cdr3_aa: CASNGLRNTGELFF

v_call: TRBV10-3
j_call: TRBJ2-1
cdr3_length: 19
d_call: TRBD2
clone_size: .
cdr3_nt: TGTGCCATCTCGATAAAGGTGACTAGCGGATGGAGCTCCTACAATGAGCAGTTCTTT
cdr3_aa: CAISIKVTSGWSSYNEQFF

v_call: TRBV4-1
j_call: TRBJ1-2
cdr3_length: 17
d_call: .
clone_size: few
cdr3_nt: TGCGCCAGCAGCCAATCAACCGCAGCTCCCCTTAACTATGGCTATACCTTC
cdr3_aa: CASSQSTAAPLNYGYTF

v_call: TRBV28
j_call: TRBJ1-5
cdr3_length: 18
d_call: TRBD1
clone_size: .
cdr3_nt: TGTGCCAGCAGCTTCCTACCAGGGACAGTCTGGAGCAATCAGCCCCAGCATTTT
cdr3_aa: CASSFLPGTVWSNQPQHF

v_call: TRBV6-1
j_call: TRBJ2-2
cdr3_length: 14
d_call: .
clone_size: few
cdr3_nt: TGTGCTAGCAGGAGGAACGGACACACCGGGGAGCTGTTTTTT
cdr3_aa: CASRRNGHTGELFF

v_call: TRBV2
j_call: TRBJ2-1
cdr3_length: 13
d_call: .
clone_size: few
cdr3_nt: TGTGCCAGCAGGACAGCCGGTTTTTACGAGCAGTTCTTC
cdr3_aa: CASRTAGFYEQFF

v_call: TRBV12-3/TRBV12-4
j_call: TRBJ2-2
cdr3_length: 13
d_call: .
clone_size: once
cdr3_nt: TGTGCCAACATCCTGGGGGTCACCGGGGAGCCGTTTTTT
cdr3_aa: CANILGVTGEPFF

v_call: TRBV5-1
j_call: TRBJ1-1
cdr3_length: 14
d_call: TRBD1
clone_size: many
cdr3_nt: TGCGCCAGCAGCATAACAGGGGAGTACACTGAAGCTTTCTTT
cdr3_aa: CASSITGEYTEAFF

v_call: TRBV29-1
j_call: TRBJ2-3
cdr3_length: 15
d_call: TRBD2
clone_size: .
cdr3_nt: TGCAGCGTTGAGTCAGGTAGCGGGAGCACAGATACGCAGTATTTT
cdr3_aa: CSVESGSGSTDTQYF

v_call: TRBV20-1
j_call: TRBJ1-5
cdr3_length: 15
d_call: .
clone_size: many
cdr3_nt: TGCAGTGCCCAGCACAGGGAGAGTGGCAATCAGCCCCAGCATTTT
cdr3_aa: CSAQHRESGNQPQHF

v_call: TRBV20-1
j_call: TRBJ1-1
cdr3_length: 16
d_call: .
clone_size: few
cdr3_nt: TGCAGTGCCGCCCCTACAAGGGTCGGGGTGGTCACTGAAGCTTTCTTT
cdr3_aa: CSAAPTRVGVVTEAFF

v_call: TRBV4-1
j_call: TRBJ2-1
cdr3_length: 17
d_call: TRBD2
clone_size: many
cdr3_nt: TGCGCCAGCAGCCGAGACGGGACTAGCGTCTTCTACAATGAGCAGTTCTTC
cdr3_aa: CASSRDGTSVFYNEQFF

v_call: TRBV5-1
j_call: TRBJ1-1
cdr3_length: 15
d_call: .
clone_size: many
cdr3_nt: TGCGCCAGCAGCTTGATCTGGGGGGGGAACACTGAAGCTTTCTTT
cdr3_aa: CASSLIWGGNTEAFF

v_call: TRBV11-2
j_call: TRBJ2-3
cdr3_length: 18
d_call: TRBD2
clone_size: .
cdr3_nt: TGTGCCAGCAGCCATCCGGGACTAGTGGCCGGAGACGCAGATACGCAGTATTTT
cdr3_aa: CASSHPGLVAGDADTQYF